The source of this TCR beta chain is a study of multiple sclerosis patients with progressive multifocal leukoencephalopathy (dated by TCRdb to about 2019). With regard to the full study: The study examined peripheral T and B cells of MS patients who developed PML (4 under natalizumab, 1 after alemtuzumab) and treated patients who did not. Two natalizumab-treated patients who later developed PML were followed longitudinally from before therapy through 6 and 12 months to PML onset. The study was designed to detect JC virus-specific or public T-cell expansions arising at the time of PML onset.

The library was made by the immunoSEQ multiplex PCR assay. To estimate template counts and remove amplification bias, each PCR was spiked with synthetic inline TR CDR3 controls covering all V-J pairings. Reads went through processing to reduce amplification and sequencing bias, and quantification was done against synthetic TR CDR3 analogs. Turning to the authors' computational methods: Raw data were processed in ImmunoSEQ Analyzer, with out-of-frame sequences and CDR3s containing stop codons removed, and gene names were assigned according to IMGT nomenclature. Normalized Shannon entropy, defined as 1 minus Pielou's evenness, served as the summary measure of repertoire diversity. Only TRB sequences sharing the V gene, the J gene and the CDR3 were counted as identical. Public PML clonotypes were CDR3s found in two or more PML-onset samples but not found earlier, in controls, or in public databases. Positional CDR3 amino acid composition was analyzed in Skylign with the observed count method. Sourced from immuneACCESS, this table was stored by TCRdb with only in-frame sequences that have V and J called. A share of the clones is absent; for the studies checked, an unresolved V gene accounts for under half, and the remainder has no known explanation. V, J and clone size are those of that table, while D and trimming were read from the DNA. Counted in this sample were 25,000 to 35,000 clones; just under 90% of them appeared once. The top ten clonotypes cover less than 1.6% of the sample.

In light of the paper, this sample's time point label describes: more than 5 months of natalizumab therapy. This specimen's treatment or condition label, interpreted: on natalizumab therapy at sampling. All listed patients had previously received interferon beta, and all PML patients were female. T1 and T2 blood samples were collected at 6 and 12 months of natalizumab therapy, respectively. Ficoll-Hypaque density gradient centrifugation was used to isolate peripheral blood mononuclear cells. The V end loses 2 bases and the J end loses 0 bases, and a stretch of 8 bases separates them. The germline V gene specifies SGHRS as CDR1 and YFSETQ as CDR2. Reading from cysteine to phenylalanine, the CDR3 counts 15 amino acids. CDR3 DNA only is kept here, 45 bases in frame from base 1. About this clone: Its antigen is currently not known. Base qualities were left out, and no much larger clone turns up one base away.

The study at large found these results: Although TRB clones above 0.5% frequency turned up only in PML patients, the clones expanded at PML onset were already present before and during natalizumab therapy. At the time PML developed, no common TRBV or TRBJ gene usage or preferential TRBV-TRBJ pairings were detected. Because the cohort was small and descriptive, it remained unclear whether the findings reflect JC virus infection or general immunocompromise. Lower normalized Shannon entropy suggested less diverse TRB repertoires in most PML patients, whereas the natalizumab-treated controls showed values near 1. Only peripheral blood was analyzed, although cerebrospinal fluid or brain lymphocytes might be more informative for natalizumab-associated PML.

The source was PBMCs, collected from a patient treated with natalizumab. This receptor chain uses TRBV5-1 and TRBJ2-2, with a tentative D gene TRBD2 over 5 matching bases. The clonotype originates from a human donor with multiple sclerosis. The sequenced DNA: TGCGCCAGCAGCTTACCGGGGACGAACACCGGGGAGCTGTTTTTT. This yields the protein CASSLPGTNTGELFF.